The 10 T cell receptor beta chains below come from one sample, sequenced in a study of shared clonotypes between healthy human individuals. The table came from immunoSEQ multiplex PCR; TCRdb's copy has only in-frame clones and leaves some out. The repertoire includes roughly 2.6 million clones, just over 90% of them detected once, and over 0.12% sits in the top ten. The specimen sequenced was naive CD4+ T cells sorted from blood. Subset described: CD45RA+ positively selected. These TCRs come from a man aged 18-30 years in good health.

The gene calls are TRBV6-5 and TRBJ2-7, with D hard to call. This CDR3 region has 14 residues. Germline CDR1 is MNHEY and CDR2 is SVGAGI. With 6 bases removed from V and 2 bases from J, the gap between germline ends came to 14 bases. The CDR3 here is CASSPGPLPYEQYF. DNA of the CDR3: TGTGCCAGCAGCCCCGGACCCCTTCCCTACGAGCAGTACTTC.

This clone was detected once. The J gene is TRBJ1-1, the V gene TRBV5-8; D is undetermined. The CDR3 is 13 amino acids. Looked up from germline, CDR1 is SGHTS and CDR2 is YDEGEE. V was shortened by 0 bases and J by 12 bases, with 15 bases between the two germline ends. The CDR3 region is CASSLVEGGRSFF. The DNA of the CDR3 is TGTGCCAGCAGCTTGGTGGAGGGAGGCCGCTCTTTCTTT.

The chain employs TRBV27 and TRBJ1-4; D is unresolved. CDR1 MNHEY and CDR2 SMNVEV come from the germline V gene (reference sequence). CDR3 length equals 15 residues. Trimming took off 4 bases at V and 6 bases at J, with 15 bases between the two ends. CDR3 in DNA: TGTGCCAGCAGTTCCGACTCTCCTCGGGATGAAAAACTGTTTTTT. Protein sequence: CASSSDSPRDEKLFF.

This chain links TRBV10-3 with TRBJ2-1; 8 bases match TRBD2. V shed 8 bases, J shed 0 bases, and the junction held 9 bases outside the gene matches. This CDR3 has 16 residues. Germline V lookup: CDR1 ENHRY, CDR2 SYGVKD. The CDR3 bases are TGTGCCATCCGGGGTAGCGGGAACATCTCCTACAATGAGCAGTTCTTC. Translating gives CAIRGSGNISYNEQFF.

This chain links TRBV6-5 with TRBJ2-2; D might be TRBD2 (6 bases). The V and J ends lost 7 bases and 6 bases respectively, with 15 bases between them. CDR1 and CDR2 (germline): MNHEY, SVGAGI. The CDR3 extends over 14 amino acids. The CDR3 is CASTHGGSAGELFF. In nucleotides, the CDR3 is TGTGCCAGCACCCACGGGGGTTCAGCCGGGGAGCTGTTTTTT.

V is TRBV6-5 and J is TRBJ2-5; D is perhaps TRBD1 (6 bases). The J call is doubtful: the DNA matches TRBJ2-7 better. The germline V gene has CDR1 MNHEY and CDR2 SVGAGI. The length of the CDR3 is 12 residues. The CDR3 here is CASQRPGAEQYF. CDR3 coding DNA: TGTGCCAGCCAACGGCCAGGGGCCGAGCAGTACTTC.

The V gene is TRBV5-1, the J gene TRBJ2-7; the match to TRBD2 covers 8 bases. CDR1 is SGHRS, CDR2 YFSETQ, per germline. With V trimmed by 7 bases and J by 0 bases, 6 bases remained unmatched. CDR3 length: 14 amino acids. The CDR3 DNA reads as TGCGCCAGCGGGGTAACTAGCGGCTCCTACGAGCAGTACTTC. Its protein is CASGVTSGSYEQYF.

J is TRBJ2-7 and V is TRBV7-2; D not certain. CDR1 SGHTA and CDR2 FQGNSA come from the germline V gene. This CDR3 comprises 14 residues. The V and J ends lost 5 bases and 5 bases respectively, with 16 bases between them. In nucleotides, the CDR3 is TGTGCCAGCAGCGCGAGTAGTTTTGTCCACGAGCAGTACTTC. Protein product: CASSASSFVHEQYF.

The chain employs TRBV7-2 and TRBJ2-1; D unresolved. Trimming removed 4 bases from V and 9 bases from J, with 10 bases in between. The CDR3 runs 12 residues. Germline V gene sequence: CDR1 SGHTA, CDR2 FQGNSA. CDR3 sequence: CASSSGFGEQFF. Here the CDR3 DNA reads TGTGCCAGCAGCTCCGGGTTTGGTGAGCAGTTCTTC. Full variable domain (remainder filled in from reference TRBV7-2 and TRBJ2-1): GAGVSQSPSNKVTEKGKDVELRCDPISGHTALYWYRQSLGQGLEFLIYFQGNSAPDKSGLPSDRFSAERTGGSVSTLTIQRTQQEDSAVYLCASSSGFGEQFFGPGTRLTVL.

In DNA form, the CDR3 reads TGTGCCAGCAGCTTAGTGGTAGCGGGAGTCAGCGAGCAGTACTTC. Residues: CASSLVVAGVSEQYF. The gene calls are TRBV7-8 and TRBJ2-7; 9 bases map to TRBD2. Germline lookup yields CDR1 SGHVS and CDR2 FQNEAQ. The ends lost 1 base at V and 6 bases at J; junction bases unmatched: 7. The CDR3 is 15 residues long.